Described below is a single T cell receptor (beta chain) sequence and its context. The sample comes from a study of blood T cell repertoires in COVID-19. The CDR3 consists of 15 residues. Trimming took 1 base from V and 5 from J; bases not matched to a gene: 8. Germline assignment: CDR1 SEHNR and CDR2 FQNEAQ (reference sequence). The Seattle patients joined while their infection was active and were tracked longitudinally afterward. Clones were sequenced by immunoSEQ multiplex PCR, and TCRdb holds only the in-frame ones, with some missing. The table records 200,000 to 250,000 clones, around 80% of them present only once.

The gene calls are TRBV7-9 and TRBJ2-7; TRBD2 matches 7 bases. Source material: peripheral blood. The clonotype was recovered from a woman aged 80 or older with COVID-19, enrolled during active disease. The CDR3 spells CASSLEGGSGHEQYF. The CDR3 coding sequence is TGTGCCAGCAGCTTAGAGGGCGGGAGCGGTCACGAGCAGTACTTC.